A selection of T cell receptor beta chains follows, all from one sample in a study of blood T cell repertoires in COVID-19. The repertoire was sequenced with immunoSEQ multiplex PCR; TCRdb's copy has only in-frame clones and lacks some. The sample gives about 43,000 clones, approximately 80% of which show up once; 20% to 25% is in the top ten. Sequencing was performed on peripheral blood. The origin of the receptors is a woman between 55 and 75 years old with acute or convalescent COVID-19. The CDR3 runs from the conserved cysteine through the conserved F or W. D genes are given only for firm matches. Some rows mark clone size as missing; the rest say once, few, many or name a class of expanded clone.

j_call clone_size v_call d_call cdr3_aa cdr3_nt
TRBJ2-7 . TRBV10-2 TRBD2 CASSRGDEEQYF TGCGCCAGCAGTCGGGGGGATGAGGAGCAGTACTTC
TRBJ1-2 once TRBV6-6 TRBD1 CASSTRQGAEDGYTF TGTGCCAGCAGTACCCGACAGGGGGCCGAAGATGGCTACACCTTC
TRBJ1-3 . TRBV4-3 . CASSQDSAPGNTIYF TGCGCCAGCAGCCAAGATTCCGCGCCTGGAAACACCATATATTTT
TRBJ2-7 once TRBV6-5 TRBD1 CATWDRAVGEQYF TGTGCCACTTGGGACAGGGCGGTTGGAGAGCAGTACTTC
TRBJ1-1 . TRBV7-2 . CASSWGRAMNTEAFF TGTGCCAGCAGCTGGGGCAGGGCTATGAACACTGAAGCTTTCTTT
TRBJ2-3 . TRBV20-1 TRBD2 CSASLGGGFFSTDTQYF TGCAGTGCTAGTCTCGGCGGGGGTTTCTTTAGCACAGATACGCAGTATTTT
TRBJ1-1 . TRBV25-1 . CASSEAGRPLNTEAFF TGTGCCAGCAGTGAGGCAGGGCGACCCTTGAACACTGAAGCTTTCTTT
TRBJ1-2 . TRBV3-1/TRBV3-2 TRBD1 CASSQDWGQNHYGYTF TGTGCCAGCAGCCAAGATTGGGGACAGAACCACTATGGCTACACCTTC
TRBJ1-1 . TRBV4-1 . CASTTPYREGNTEAFF TGCGCCAGCACGACCCCCTACAGGGAAGGGAACACTGAAGCTTTCTTT
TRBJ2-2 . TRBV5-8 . CASSLPTVLYTGELFF TGTGCCAGCAGCTTACCGACAGTGCTTTACACCGGGGAGCTGTTTTTT
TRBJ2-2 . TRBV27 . CASSLRPAGAGAGELFF TGTGCCAGCAGTTTACGACCTGCAGGGGCGGGGGCCGGGGAGCTGTTTTTT
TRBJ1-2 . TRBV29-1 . CSVGVHHGVQGYTF TGCAGCGTTGGAGTTCACCACGGGGTTCAGGGCTACACCTTC
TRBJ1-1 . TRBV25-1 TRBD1 CATMTGRLNTEAFF TGTGCCACCATGACAGGGCGGTTGAACACTGAAGCTTTCTTT
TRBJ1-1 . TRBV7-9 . CASSAGNTEAFF TGTGCCAGCAGCGCAGGGAACACTGAAGCTTTCTTT
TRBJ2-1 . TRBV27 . CASSLDSQHLQEQFF TGTGCCAGCAGCCTGGACTCCCAGCACCTTCAGGAGCAGTTCTTC
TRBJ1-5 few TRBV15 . CATSSEGGGAKPQHF TGTGCCACCAGCAGTGAAGGGGGGGGCGCGAAGCCCCAGCATTTT
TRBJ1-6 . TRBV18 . CASSSLDSFNSPLHF TGTGCCAGCTCATCTCTGGACAGTTTTAATTCACCCCTCCACTTT
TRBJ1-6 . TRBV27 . CASSLVPGTYNSPLHF TGTGCCAGCAGTTTAGTACCAGGGACCTATAATTCACCCCTCCACTTT
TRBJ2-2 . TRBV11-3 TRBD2 CASSIKAGGTTGELFF TGTGCCAGCAGCATAAAAGCGGGGGGAACTACCGGGGAGCTGTTTTTT
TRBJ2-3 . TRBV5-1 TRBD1 CASSKPGQGTDTQYF TGCGCCAGCAGCAAACCGGGACAGGGCACAGATACGCAGTATTTT
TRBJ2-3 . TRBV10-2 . CASRDTTSRTDTQYF TGCGCCAGCAGGGACACCACATCTCGCACAGATACGCAGTATTTT
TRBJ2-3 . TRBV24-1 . CAGDLQNLTDTQYF TGTGCCGGAGACCTTCAGAACCTCACAGATACGCAGTATTTT
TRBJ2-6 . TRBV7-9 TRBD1 CVCGTGNSGANVLTF TGTGTTTGCGGGACAGGGAACTCTGGGGCCAACGTCCTGACTTTC
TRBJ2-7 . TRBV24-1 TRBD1 CATSDTRGFSYEQYF TGTGCCACCAGTGATACCAGGGGGTTCTCCTACGAGCAGTACTTC
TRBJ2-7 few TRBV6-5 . CASSYSNRGTDEQYF TGTGCCAGCAGTTACTCGAACCGGGGGACCGACGAGCAGTACTTC
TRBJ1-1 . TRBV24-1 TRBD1 CATSDVMPGQEPLNTEAFF TGTGCCACCAGTGACGTGATGCCGGGACAGGAGCCCTTGAACACTGAAGCTTTCTTT
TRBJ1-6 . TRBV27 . CASSWGGIPNSPLHF TGTGCCAGCAGCTGGGGAGGGATCCCTAATTCACCCCTCCACTTT
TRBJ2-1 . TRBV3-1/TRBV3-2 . CASSHARTNEQFF TGTGCCAGCAGCCACGCCAGAACCAATGAGCAGTTCTTC
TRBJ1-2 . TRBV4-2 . CASSQVGYSYGYTF TGTGCCAGCAGCCAAGTAGGATACAGCTATGGCTACACCTTC
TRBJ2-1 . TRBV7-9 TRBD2 CASSLGYGAGANEQFF TGTGCCAGCAGCTTAGGCTACGGAGCGGGGGCGAATGAGCAGTTCTTC
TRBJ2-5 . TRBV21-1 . CASNRGAVGETQYF TGTGCCAGCAACCGGGGGGCCGTAGGAGAGACCCAGTACTTC
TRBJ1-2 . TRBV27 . CASRTPGGGYTF TGTGCCAGCAGAACGCCCGGGGGGGGCTACACCTTC
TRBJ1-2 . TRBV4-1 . CASSQEFPGTRRYGYTF TGCGCCAGCAGCCAAGAATTTCCTGGGACAAGGCGCTATGGCTACACCTTC
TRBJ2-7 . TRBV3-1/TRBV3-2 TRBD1 CASSQVRDRVDNEQYF TGTGCCAGCAGCCAAGTACGGGACAGGGTGGACAACGAGCAGTACTTC
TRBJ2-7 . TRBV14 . CASSQLYEQYF TGTGCCAGCAGCCAACTATACGAGCAGTACTTC
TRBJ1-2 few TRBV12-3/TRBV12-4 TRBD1 CATSGQTLSGYTF TGTGCCACCTCGGGACAGACGCTATCTGGCTACACCTTC
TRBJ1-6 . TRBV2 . CASSTTNAAYNSPLHF TGTGCCAGCAGTACCACTAATGCAGCCTATAATTCACCCCTCCACTTT
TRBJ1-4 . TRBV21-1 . CASLGRPNEKLFF TGTGCCAGCCTGGGGAGACCTAATGAAAAACTGTTTTTT
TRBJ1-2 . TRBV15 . CATSRDYRDLGTF TGTGCCACCAGCAGAGATTACAGGGACCTGGGTACCTTC
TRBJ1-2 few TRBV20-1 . CSASKGRLDGYTF TGCAGTGCTAGTAAGGGGCGATTAGATGGCTACACCTTC
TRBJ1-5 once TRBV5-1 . CASSLETDQPQHF TGCGCCAGCAGCTTGGAAACTGATCAGCCCCAGCATTTT
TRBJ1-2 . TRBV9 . CASSVGDNFNYGYTF TGTGCCAGCAGCGTAGGGGACAATTTTAACTATGGCTACACCTTC
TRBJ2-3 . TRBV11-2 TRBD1 CASSLYGTGTTDTQYF TGTGCCAGCAGCTTATACGGGACAGGGACCACAGATACGCAGTATTTT
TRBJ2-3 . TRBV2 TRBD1 CASTETGQGTDTQYF TGTGCCAGCACCGAGACGGGACAGGGAACAGATACGCAGTATTTT
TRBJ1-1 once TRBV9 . CASSAGQKNTEAFF TGTGCCAGCAGCGCCGGACAGAAGAACACTGAAGCTTTCTTT
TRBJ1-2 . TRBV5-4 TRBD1 CASSLGRGMIGYTF TGTGCCAGCAGCTTGGGCAGGGGGATGATTGGCTACACCTTC
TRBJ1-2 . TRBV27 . CASSLLGRDGYTF TGTGCCAGCAGTTTACTTGGCAGGGATGGCTACACCTTC
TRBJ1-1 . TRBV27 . CASSSLLERAFF TGTGCCAGCAGTTCCCTTCTCGAGAGGGCTTTCTTT
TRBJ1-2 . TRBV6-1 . CASSEGGFEGSYTF TGTGCCAGCAGTGAAGGGGGATTCGAGGGCTCCTACACCTTC
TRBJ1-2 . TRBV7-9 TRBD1 CASSPARTGAYGYTF TGTGCCAGCAGCCCGGCACGGACAGGGGCCTATGGCTACACCTTC
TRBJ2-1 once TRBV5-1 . CASRSQGNEQFF TGCGCCAGTAGGAGCCAGGGCAATGAGCAGTTCTTC
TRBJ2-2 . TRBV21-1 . CASSKKEGARPGELFF TGTGCCAGCAGCAAAAAGGAGGGGGCGCGGCCCGGGGAGCTGTTTTTT
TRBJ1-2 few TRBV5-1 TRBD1 CASSGGQGYGYTF TGCGCCAGCAGCGGAGGACAGGGCTATGGCTACACCTTC
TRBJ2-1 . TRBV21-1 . CASSNIKTSGGAHEQFF TGTGCCAGCAGCAACATCAAGACTAGCGGGGGGGCCCATGAGCAGTTCTTC
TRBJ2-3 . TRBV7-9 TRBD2 CASNLAGLADTQYF TGTGCCAGCAACCTAGCGGGGCTGGCAGATACGCAGTATTTT
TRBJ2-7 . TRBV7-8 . CASSLGPEGQYF TGTGCCAGCAGCTTAGGCCCGGAGGGGCAGTACTTC
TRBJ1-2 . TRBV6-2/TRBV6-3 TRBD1 CASSDGQGPYGYTF TGTGCCAGCAGTGACGGACAGGGACCTTATGGCTACACCTTC